The present T cell receptor beta chain was sequenced within a study of OX40 agonist ivuxolimab in advanced cancers. Background on the study: Intravenous ivuxolimab at 0.01 to 10 mg/kg was given to patients every 2 weeks.

V dropped 3 bases and J dropped 0 bases, with 10 bases sitting between them. Germline V gene data show CDR1 as WNHNN and CDR2 as SYGVQD (reference sequence). The CDR3 loop spans 15 amino acids. Notes on this clone: Its antigen is unknown.

Study observations and caveats: Compared with CD4+, CD8+ T cells on average had more expanded clones.

Measured with immunoSEQ multiplex PCR; TCRdb has only the in-frame clones, and not every one. Of about 40,000 clones listed, more than 70% are singletons. The chain has TRBV10-1 and TRBJ2-3; D might be TRBD1 (5 bases). The source of this sequence is an adult with an advanced solid tumor such as melanoma, head and neck, liver or kidney cancer. The sequencing used CD4+ or CD8+ T cells sorted from blood, collected in a trial of the OX40 agonist ivuxolimab. The CDR3 nucleotides are TGCGCCAGCAGTGACAGGGATCCTAGCACAGATACGCAGTATTTT. Protein sequence: CASSDRDPSTDTQYF.